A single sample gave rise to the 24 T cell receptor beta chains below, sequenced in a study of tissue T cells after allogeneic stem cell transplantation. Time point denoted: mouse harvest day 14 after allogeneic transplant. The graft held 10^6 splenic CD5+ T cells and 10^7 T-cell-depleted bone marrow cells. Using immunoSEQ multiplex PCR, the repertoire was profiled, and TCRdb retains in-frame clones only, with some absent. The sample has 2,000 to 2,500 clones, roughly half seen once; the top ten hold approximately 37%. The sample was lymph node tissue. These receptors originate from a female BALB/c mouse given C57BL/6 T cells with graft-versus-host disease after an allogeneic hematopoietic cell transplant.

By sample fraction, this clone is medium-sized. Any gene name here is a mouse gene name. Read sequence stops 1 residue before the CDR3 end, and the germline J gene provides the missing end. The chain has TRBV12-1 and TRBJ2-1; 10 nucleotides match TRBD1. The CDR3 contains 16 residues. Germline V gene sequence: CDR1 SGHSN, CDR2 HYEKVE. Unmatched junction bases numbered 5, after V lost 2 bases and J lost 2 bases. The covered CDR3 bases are TGTGCCAGCTCTCGACAGGGGGCGCGTCACTATGCTGAGCAGTTC. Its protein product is CASSRQGARHYAEQF. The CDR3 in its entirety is CASSRQGARHYAEQFF. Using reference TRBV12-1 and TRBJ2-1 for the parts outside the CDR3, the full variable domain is DSGVVQSPRHIIKEKGGRSVLTCIPISGHSNVVWYQQTLGKELKFLIQHYEKVERDKGFLPSRFSVQQFDDYHSEMNMSALELEDSAMYFCASSRQGARHYAEQFFGPGTRLTVL.

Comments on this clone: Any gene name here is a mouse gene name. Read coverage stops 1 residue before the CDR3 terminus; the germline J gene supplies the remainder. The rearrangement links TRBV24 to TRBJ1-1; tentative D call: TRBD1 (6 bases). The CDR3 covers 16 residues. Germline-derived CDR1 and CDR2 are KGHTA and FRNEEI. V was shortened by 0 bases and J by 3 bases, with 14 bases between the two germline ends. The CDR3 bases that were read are TGTGCCAGCAGTCTGTATCCCGGGGGCGCCCACACAGAAGTCTTC. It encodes CASSLYPGGAHTEVF. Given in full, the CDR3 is CASSLYPGGAHTEVFF.

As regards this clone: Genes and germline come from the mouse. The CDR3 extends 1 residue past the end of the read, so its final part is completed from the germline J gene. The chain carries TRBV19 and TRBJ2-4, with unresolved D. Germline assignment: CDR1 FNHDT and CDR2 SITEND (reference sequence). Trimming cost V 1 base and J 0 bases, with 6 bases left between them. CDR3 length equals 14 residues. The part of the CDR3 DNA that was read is TGTGCCAGCAGTATACCTGGTAGTCAAAACACCTTGTAC. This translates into CASSIPGSQNTLY. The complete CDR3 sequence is CASSIPGSQNTLYF. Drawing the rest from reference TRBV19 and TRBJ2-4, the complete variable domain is GGIITQTPKFLIGQEGQKLTLKCQQNFNHDTMYWYRQDSGKGLRLIYYSITENDLQKGDLSEGYDASREKKSSFSLTVTSAQKNEMAVFLCASSIPGSQNTLYFGAGTRLSVL.

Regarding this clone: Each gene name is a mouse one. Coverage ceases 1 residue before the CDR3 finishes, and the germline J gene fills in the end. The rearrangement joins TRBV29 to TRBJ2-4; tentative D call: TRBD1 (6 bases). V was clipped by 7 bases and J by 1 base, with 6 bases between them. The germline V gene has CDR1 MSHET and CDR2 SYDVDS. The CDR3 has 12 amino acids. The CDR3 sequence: CASNRGQNTLYF. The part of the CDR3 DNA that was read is TGTGCTAGCAACAGGGGTCAAAACACCTTGTAC.

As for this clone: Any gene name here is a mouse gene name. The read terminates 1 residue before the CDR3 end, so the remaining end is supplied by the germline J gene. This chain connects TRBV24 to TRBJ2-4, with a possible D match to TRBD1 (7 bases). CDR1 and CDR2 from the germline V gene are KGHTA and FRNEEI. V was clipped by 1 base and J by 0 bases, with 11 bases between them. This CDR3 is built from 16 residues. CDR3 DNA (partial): TGTGCCAGCAGTCTGTCGAGGGGGCCTAGTCAAAACACCTTGTAC. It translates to CASSLSRGPSQNTLY. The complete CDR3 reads CASSLSRGPSQNTLYF.

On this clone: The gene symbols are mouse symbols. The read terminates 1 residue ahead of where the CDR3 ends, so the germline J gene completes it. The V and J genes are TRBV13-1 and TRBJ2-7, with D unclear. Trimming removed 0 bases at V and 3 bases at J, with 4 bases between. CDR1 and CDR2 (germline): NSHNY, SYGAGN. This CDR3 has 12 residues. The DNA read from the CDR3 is TGTGCCAGCAGTGATGCGATCTATGAACAGTAC. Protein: CASSDAIYEQY. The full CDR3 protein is CASSDAIYEQYF.

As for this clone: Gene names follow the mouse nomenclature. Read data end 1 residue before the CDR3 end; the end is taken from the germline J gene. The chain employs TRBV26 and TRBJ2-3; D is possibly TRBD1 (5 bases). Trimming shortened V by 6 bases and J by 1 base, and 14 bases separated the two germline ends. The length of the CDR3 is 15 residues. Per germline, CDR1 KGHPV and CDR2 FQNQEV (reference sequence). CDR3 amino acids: CASRAVRVGAETLYF. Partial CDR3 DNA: TGTGCCAGCAGAGCCGTCAGGGTTGGTGCAGAAACGCTGTAT.

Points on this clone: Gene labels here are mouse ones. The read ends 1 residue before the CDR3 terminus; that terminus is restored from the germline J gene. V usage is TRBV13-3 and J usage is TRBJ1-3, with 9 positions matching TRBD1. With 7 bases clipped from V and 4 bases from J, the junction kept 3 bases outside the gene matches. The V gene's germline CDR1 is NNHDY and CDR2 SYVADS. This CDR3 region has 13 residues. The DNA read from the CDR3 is TGTGCCAGCTACAGGGGGCGAGGAAATACGCTCTAT. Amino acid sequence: CASYRGRGNTLY. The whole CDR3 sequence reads CASYRGRGNTLYF.

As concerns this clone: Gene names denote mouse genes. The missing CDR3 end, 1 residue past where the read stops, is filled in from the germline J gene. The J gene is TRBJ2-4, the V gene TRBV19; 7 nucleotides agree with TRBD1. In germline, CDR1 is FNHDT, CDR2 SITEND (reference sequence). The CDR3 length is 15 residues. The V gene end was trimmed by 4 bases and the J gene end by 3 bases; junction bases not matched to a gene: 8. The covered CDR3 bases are TGTGCCAGCAGTTCCCAGAACAGGGGACAAAACACCTTGTAC. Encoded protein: CASSSQNRGQNTLY. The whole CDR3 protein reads CASSSQNRGQNTLYF.

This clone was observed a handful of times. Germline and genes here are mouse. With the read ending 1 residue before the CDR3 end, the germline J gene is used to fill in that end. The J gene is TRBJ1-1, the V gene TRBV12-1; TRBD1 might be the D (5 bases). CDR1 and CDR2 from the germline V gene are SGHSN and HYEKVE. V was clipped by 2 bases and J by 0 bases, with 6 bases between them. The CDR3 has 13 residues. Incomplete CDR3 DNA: TGTGCCAGCTCTCAGACAGCAAACACAGAAGTCTTC. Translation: CASSQTANTEVF. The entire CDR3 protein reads CASSQTANTEVFF.

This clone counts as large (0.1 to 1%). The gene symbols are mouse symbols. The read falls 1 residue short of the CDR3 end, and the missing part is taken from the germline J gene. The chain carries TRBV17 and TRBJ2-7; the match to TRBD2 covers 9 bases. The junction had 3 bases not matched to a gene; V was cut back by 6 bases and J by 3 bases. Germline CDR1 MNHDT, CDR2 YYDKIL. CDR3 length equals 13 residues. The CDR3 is CASSRLGVYEQYF. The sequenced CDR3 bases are TGTGCTAGCAGCCGACTGGGGGTCTATGAACAGTAC.

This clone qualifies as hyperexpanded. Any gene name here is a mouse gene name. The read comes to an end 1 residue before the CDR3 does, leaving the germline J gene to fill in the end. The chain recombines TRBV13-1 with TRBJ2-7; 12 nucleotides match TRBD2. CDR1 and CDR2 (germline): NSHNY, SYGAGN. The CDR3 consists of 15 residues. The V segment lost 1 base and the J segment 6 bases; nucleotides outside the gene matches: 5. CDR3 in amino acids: CASSDRGTGGSEQYF. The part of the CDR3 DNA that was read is TGTGCCAGCAGTGATAGGGGGACTGGGGGGAGTGAACAGTAC.

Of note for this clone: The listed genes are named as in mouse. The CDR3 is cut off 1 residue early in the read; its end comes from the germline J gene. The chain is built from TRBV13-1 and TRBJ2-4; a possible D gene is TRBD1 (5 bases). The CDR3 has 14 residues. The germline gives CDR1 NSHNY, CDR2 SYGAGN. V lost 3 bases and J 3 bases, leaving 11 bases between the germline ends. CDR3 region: CASSVDRSQNTLYF. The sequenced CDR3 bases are TGTGCCAGCAGTGTCGACAGATCACAAAACACCTTGTAC.

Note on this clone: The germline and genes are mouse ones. The CDR3 sequence is CASSLAREQYF. CDR3 DNA (partial): TGTGCCAGCAGCTTAGCGCGGGAACAGTAC. The chain has TRBV3 and TRBJ2-7; D is unresolved. The read ends 1 residue before the CDR3 terminus; that terminus is restored from the germline J gene. CDR1 and CDR2 (germline): SNHLY, FYNGKV (reference sequence). The CDR3 contains 11 residues. V lost 0 bases and J 7 bases, leaving 4 bases between the germline ends.

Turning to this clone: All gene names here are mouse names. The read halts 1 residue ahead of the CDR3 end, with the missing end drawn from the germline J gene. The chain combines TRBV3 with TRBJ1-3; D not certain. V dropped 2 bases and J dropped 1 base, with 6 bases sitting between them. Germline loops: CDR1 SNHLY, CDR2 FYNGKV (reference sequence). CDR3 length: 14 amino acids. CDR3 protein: CASSLTASGNTLYF. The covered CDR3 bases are TGTGCCAGCAGCTTAACAGCATCTGGAAATACGCTCTAT.

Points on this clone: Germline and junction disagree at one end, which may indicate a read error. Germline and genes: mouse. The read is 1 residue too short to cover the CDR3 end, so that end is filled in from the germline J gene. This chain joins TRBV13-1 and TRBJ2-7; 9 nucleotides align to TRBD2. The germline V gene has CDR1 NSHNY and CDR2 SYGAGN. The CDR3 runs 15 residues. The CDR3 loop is CVSSDSAGGVDEQYF. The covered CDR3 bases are TGTGTCAGCAGTGATTCGGCTGGGGGGGTTGATGAACAGTAC.

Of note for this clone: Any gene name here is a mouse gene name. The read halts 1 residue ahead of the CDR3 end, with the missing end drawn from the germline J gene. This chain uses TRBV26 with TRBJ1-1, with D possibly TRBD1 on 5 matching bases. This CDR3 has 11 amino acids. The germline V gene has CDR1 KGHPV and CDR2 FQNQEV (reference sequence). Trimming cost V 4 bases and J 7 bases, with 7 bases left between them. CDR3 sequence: CASSPDREVFF. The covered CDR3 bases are TGTGCCAGCAGTCCAGACAGAGAAGTCTTC.

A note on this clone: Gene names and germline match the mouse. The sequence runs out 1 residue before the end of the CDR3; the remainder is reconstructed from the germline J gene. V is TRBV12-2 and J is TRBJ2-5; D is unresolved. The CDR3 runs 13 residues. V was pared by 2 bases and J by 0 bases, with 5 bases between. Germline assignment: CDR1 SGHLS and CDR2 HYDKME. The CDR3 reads CASSRDNQDTQYF. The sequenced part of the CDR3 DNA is TGTGCCAGCTCTCGCGATAACCAAGACACCCAGTAC.

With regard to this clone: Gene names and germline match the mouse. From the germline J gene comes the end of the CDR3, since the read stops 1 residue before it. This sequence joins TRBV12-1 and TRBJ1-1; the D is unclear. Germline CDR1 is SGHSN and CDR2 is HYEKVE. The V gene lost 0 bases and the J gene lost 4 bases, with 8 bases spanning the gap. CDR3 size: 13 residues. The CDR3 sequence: CASSLRRPTEVFF. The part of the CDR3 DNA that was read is TGTGCCAGCTCTCTCCGACGGCCCACAGAAGTCTTC.

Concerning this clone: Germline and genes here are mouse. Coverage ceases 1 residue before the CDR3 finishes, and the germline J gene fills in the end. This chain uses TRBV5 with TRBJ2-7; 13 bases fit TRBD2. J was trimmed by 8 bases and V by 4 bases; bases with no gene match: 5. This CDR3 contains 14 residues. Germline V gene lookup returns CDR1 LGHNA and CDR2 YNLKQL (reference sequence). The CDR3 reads CASSRGTGGGQQYF. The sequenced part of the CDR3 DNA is TGTGCCAGCAGCCGCGGGACTGGGGGGGGGCAACAGTAC.

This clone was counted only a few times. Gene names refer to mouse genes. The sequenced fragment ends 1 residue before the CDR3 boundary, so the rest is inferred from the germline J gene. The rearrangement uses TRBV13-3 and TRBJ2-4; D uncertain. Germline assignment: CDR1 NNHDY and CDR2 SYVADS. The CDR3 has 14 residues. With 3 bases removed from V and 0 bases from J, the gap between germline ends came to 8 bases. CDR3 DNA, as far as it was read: TGTGCCAGCAGTGCGGGGATTAGTCAAAACACCTTGTAC. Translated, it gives CASSAGISQNTLY. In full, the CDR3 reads CASSAGISQNTLYF.

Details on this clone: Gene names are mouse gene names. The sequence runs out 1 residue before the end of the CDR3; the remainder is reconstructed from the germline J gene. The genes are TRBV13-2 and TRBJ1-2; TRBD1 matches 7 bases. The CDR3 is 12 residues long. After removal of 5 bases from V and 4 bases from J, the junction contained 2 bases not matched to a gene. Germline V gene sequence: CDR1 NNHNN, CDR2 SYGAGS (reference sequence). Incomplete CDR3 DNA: TGTGCCAGCGGCGCAGGGGGCTCCGACTACACC. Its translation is CASGAGGSDYT. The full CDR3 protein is CASGAGGSDYTF.

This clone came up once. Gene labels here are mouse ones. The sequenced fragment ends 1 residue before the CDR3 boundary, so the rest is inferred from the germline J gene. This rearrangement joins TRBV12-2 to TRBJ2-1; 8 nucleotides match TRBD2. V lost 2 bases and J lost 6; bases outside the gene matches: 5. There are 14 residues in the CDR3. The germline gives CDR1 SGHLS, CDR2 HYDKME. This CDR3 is CASSPWGGLAEQFF. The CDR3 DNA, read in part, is TGTGCCAGCTCTCCGTGGGGGGGGCTTGCTGAGCAGTTC.

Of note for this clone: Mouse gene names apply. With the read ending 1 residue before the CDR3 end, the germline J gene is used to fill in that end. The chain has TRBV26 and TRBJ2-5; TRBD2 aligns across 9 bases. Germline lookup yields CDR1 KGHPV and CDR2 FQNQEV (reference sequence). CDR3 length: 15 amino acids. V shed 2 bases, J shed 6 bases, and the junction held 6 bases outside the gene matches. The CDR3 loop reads CASSLMGGRVDTQYF. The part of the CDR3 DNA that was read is TGTGCCAGCAGTCTGATGGGGGGGCGGGTGGACACCCAGTAC.